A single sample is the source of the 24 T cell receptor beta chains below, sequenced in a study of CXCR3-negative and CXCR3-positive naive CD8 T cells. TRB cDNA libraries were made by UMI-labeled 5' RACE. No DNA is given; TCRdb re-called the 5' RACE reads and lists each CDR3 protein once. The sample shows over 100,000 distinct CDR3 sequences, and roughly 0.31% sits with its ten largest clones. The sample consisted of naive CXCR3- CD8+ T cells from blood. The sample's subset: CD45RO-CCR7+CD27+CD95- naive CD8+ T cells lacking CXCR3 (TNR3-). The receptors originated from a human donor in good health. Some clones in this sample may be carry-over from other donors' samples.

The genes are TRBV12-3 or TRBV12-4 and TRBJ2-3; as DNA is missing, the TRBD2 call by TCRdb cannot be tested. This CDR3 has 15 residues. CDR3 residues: CATVEKAGVQDTQYF.

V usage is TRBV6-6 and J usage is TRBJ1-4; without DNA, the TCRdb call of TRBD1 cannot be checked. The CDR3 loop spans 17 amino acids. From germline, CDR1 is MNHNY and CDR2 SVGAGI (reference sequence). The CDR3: CASSYSRQGGDNEKLFF.

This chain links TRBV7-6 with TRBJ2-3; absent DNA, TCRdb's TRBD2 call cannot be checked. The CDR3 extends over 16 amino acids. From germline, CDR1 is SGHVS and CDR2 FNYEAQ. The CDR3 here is CASSFPSGGSTDTQYF.

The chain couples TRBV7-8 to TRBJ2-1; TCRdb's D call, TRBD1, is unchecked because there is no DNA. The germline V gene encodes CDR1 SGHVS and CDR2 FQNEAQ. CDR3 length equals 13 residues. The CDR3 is CASSLLQGNEQFF.

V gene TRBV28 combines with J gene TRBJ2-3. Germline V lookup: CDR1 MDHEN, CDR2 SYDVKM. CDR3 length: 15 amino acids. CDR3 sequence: CASSLRGTGTDTQYF.

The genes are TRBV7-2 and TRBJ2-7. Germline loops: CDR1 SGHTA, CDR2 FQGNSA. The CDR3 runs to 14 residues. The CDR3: CASRLGLARYEQYF.

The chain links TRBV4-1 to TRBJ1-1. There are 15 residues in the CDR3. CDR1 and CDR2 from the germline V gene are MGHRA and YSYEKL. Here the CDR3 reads CASSQDRDLNTEAFF.

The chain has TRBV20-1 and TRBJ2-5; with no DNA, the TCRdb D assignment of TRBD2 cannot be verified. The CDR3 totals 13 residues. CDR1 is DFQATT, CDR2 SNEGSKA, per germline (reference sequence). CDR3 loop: CSARTSGSQTQYF.

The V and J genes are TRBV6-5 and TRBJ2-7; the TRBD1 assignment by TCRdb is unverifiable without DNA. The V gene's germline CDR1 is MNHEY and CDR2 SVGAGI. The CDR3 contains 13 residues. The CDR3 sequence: CASSYGFGTELYF.

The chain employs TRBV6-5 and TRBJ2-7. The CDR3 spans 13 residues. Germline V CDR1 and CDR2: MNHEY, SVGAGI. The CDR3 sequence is CASSYTLDYEQYF.

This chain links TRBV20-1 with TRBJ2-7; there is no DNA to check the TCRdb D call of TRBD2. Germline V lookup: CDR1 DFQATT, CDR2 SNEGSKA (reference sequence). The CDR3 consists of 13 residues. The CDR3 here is CSAASGNPYEQYF.

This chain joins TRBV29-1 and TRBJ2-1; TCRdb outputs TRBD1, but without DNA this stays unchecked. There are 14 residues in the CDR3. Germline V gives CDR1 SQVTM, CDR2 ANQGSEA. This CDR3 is CSVEGQGAYNEQFF.

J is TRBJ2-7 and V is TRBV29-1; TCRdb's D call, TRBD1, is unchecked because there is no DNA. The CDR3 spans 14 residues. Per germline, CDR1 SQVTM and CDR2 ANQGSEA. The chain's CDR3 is CSVAGTGGYDEQYF.

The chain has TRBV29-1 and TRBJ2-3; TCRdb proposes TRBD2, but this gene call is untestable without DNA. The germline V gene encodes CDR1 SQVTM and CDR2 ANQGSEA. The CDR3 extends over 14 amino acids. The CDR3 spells CSVEPDSGFDTQYF.

This CDR3 is CASSLNPFSYEQYF. This chain joins TRBV27 and TRBJ2-7. The CDR3 spans 14 residues. CDR1 is MNHEY, CDR2 SMNVEV, per germline (reference sequence).

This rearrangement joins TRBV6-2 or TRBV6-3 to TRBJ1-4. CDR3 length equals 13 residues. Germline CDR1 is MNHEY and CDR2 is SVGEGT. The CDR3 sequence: CASSGLIRGKLFF.

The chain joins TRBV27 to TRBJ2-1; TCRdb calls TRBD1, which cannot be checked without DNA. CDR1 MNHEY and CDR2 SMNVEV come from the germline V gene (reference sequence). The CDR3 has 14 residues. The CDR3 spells CASSLEGQGNEQFF.

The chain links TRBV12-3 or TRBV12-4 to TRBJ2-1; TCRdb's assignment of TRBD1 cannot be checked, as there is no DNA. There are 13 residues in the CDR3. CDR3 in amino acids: CASSSGQYNEQFF.

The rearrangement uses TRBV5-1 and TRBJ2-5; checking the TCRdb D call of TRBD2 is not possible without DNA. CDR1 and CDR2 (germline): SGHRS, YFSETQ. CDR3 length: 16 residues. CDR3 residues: CASSPVAGESWETQYF.

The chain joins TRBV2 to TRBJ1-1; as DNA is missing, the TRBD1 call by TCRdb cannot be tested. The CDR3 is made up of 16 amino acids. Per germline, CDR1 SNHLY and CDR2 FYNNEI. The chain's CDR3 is CASTERRSGARTEAFF.

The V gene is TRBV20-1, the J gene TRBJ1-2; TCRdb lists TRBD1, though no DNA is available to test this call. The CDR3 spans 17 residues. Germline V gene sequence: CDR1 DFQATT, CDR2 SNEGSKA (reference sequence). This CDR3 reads CSASDPGQSFSNYGYTF.

CDR3 residues: CASSQATGNSNQPQHF. This chain uses TRBV4-2 with TRBJ1-5; lacking DNA, the TRBD1 call made by TCRdb goes unchecked. The CDR3 runs to 16 residues. CDR1 and CDR2 from the germline V gene are LGHNA and YNFKEQ.

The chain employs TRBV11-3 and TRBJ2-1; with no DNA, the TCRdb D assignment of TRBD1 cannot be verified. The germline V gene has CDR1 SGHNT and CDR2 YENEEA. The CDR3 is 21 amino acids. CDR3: CASSLEVCTPPGVRLTNEQFF.

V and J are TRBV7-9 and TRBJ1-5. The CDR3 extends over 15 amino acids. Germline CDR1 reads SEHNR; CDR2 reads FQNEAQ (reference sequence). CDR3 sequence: CASSLAGLGNQPQHF. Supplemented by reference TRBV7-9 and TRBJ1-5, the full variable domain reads DTGVSQNPRHKITKRGQNVTFRCDPISEHNRLYWYRQTLGQGPEFLTYFQNEAQLEKSRLLSDRFSAERPKGSFSTLEIQRTEQGDSAMYLCASSLAGLGNQPQHFGDGTRLSIL.